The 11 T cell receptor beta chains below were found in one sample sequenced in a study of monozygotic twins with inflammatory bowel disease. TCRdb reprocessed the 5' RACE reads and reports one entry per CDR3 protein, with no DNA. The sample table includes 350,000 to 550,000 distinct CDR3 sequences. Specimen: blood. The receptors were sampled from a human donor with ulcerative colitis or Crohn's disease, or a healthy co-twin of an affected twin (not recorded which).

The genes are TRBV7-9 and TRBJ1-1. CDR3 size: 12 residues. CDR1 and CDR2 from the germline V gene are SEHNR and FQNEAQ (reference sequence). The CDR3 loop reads CASSSLGTEAFF.

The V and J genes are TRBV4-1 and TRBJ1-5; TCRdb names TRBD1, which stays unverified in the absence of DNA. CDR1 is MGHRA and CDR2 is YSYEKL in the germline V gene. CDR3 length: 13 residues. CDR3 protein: CASSQETGQPQHF.

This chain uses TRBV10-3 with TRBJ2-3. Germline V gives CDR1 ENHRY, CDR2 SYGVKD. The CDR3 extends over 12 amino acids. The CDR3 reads CAIKASTDTQYF.

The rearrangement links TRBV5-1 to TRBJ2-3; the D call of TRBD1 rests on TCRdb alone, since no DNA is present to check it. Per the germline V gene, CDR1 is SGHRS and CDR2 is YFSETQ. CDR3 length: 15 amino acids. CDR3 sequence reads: CASSIRQGETDTQYF.

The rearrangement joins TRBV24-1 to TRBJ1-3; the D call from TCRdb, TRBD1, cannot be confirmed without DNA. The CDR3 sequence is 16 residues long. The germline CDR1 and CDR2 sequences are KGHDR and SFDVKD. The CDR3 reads CATSDSQGTAGNTIYF.

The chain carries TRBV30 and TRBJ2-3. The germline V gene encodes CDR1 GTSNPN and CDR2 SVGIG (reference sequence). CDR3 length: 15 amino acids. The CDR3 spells CAWSYPAASTDTQYF.

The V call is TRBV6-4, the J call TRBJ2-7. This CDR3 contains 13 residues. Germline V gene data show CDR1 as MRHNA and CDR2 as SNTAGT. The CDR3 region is CASSFPGAYEQYF.

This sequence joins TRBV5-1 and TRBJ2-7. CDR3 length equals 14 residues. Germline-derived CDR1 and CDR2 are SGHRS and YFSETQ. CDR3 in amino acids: CASSSLVSSYEQYF.

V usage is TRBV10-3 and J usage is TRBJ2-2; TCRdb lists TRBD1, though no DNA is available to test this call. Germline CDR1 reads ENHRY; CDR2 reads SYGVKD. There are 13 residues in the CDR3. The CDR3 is CAIGPGYTGELFF.

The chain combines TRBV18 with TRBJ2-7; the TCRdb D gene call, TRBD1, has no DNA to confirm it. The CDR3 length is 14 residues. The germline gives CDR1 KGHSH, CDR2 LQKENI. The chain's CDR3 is CASSQVRGTSEQYF.

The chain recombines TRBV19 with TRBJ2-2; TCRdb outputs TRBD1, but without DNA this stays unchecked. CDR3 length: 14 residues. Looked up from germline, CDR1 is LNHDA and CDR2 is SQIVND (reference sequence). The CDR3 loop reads CASVTGAGTGELFF.